This TCR beta chain came from a study of blood T cell repertoires in COVID-19. Germline CDR1 and CDR2: SGDLS and YYNGEE. Trimming removed 0 bases at V and 2 bases at J, with 9 bases between. The CDR3 length is 15 residues. Produced via immunoSEQ multiplex PCR; TCRdb's table is partial and in-frame only. The sample has about 35,000 clones, 83% seen once. The chain joins TRBV9 to TRBJ2-1; D is possibly TRBD2 (6 bases). Material for sequencing was peripheral blood. The TCR originated in a man aged 50 to 59 with acute or convalescent COVID-19. The DNA of the CDR3 is TGTGCCAGCAGCGTAGTGGGGGAGGCCTACAATGAGCAGTTCTTC. Translated: CASSVVGEAYNEQFF.